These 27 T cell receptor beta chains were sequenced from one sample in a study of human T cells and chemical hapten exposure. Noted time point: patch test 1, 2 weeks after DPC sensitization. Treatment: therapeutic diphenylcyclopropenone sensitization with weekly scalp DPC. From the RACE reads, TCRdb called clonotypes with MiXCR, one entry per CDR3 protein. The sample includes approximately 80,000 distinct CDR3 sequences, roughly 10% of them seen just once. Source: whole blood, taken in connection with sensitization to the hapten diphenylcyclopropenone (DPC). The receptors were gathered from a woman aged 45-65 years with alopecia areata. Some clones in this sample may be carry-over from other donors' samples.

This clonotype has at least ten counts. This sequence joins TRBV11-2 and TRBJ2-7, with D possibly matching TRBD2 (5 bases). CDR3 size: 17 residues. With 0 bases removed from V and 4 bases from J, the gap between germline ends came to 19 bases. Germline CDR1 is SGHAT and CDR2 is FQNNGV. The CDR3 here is CASSLDLGFSSQYEQYF. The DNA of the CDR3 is TGTGCCAGCAGCTTAGATCTTGGCTTTTCTAGCCAATACGAGCAGTACTTC. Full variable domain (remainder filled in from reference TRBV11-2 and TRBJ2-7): EAGVAQSPRYKIIEKRQSVAFWCNPISGHATLYWYQQILGQGPKLLIQFQNNGVVDDSQLPKDRFSAERLKGVDSTLKIQPAKLEDSAVYLCASSLDLGFSSQYEQYFGPGTRLTVT.

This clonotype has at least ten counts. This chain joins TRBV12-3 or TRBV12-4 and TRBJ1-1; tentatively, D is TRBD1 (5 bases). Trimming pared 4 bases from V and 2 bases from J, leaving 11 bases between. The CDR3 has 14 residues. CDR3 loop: CASSSRRGNTEAFF. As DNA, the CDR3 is TGTGCCAGCAGTTCCCGGAGGGGTAACACTGAAGCTTTCTTT.

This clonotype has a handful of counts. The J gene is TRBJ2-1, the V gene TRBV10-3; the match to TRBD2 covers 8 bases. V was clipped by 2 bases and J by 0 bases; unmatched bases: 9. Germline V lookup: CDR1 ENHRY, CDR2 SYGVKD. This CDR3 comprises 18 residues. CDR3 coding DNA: TGTGCCATCAGTGAGGGACTAGCTGGGGTTAGCTCCTACAATGAGCAGTTCTTC. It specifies CAISEGLAGVSSYNEQFF.

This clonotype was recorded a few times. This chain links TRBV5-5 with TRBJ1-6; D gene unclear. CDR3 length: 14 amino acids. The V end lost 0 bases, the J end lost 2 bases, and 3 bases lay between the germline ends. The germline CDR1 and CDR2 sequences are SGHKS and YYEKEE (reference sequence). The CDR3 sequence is CASSLAAYNSPLHF. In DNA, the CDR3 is TGTGCCAGCAGCTTGGCCGCCTATAATTCACCCCTCCACTTT.

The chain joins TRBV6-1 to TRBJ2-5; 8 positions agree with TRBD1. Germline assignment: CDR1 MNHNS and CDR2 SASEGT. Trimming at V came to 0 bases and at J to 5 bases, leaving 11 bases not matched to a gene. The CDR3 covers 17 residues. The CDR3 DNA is TGTGCCAGCAGTGAAGCACAGGGGGGTTGGTTACCCGAGACCCAGTACTTC. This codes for CASSEAQGGWLPETQYF.

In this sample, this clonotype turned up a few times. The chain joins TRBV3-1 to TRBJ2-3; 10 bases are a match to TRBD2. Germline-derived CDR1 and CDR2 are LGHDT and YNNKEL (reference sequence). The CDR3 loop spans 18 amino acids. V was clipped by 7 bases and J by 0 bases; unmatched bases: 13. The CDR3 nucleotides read TGTGCCAGCACCCTCGGGCTAGCGGGGGTCACAAGCACAGATACGCAGTATTTT. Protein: CASTLGLAGVTSTDTQYF.

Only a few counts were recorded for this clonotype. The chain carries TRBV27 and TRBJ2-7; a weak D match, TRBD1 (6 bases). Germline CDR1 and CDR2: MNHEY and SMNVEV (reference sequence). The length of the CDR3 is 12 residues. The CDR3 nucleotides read TGTGCGGCCCGGGACAAAGCCTACGAGCAGTACTTC. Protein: CAARDKAYEQYF.

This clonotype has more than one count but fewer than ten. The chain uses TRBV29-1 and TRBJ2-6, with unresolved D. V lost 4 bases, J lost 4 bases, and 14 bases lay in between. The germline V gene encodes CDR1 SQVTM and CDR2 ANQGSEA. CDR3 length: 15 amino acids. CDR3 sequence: CSVGYSPSGANVLTF. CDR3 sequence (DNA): TGCAGCGTTGGGTATTCCCCTTCAGGGGCCAACGTCCTGACTTTC.

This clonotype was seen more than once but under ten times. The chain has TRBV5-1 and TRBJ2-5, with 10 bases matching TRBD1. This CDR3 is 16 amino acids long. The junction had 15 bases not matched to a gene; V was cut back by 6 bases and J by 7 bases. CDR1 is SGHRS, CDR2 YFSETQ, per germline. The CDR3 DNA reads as TGCGCCAGCAACCGCGGACAGGGGGAAGGTTTGGGGACCCAGTACTTC. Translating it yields CASNRGQGEGLGTQYF.

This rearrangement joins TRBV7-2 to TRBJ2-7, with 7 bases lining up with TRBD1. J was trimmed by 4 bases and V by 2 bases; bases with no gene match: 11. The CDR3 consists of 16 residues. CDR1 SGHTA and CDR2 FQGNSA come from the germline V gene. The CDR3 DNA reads TGTGCCAGCAGCTTAATAGGGGGCGCGGATTTTTACGAGCAGTACTTC. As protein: CASSLIGGADFYEQYF.

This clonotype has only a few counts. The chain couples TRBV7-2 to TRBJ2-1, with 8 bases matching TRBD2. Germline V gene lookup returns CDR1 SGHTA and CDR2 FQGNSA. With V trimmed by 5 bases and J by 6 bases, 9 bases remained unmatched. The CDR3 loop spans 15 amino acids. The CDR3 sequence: CASSAGGLATNEQFF. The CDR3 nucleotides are TGTGCCAGCAGCGCCGGTGGACTAGCCACCAATGAGCAGTTCTTC.

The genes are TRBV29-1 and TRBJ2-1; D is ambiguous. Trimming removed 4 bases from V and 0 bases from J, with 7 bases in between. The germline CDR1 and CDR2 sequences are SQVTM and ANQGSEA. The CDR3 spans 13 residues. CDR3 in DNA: TGCAGCGTTGGTCAGAGCTCCTACAATGAGCAGTTCTTC. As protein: CSVGQSSYNEQFF.

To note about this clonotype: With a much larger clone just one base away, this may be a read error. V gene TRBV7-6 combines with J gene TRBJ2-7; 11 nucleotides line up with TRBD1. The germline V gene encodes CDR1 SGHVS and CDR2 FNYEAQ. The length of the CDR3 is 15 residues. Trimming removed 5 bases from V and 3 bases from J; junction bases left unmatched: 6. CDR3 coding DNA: TGTGCCAGCAGCATGTGCGGGACAGGGGGCTACGAGCAGTACTTC. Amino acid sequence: CASSMCGTGGYEQYF. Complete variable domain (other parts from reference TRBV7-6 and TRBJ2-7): GAGVSQSPRYKVTKRGQDVALRCDPISGHVSLYWYRQALGQGPEFLTYFNYEAQQDKSGLPNDRFSAERPEGSISTLTIQRTEQRDSAMYRCASSMCGTGGYEQYFGPGTRLTVT.

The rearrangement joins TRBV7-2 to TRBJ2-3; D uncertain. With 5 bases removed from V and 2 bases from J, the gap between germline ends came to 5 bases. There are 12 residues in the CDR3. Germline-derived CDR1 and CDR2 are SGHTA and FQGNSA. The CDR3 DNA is TGTGCCAGCAGCGGATTCACAGATACGCAGTATTTT. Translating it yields CASSGFTDTQYF.

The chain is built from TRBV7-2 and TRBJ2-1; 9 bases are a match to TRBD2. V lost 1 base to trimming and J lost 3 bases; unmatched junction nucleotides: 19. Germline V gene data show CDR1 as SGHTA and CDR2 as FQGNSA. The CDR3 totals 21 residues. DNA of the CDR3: TGTGCCAGCAGCTTAGAAAGGTTTAGTAGCGGGAGCCGTCTAGTCTACAATGAGCAGTTCTTC. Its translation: CASSLERFSSGSRLVYNEQFF.

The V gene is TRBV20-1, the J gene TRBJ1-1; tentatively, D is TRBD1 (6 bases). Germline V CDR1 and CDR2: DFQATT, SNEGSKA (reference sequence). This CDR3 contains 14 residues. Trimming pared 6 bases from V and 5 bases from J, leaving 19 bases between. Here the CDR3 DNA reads TGCAGTGCCCTTAACCCACAGGGATGGACTGAAGCTTTCTTT. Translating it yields CSALNPQGWTEAFF.

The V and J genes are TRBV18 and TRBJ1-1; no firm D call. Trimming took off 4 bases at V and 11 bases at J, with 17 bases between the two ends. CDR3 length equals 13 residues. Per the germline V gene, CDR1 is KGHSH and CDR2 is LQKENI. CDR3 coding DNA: TGTGCCAGCTCACTTACCGACCAGTCGGGGGCTTTCTTT. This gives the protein CASSLTDQSGAFF.

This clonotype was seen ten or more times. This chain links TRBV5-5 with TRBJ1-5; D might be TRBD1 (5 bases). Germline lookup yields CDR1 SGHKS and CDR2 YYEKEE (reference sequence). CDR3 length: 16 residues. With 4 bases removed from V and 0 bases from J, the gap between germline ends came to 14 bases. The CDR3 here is CASSLGPGNSNQPQHF. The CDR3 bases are TGTGCCAGCAGCCTTGGCCCAGGGAATAGCAATCAGCCCCAGCATTTT.

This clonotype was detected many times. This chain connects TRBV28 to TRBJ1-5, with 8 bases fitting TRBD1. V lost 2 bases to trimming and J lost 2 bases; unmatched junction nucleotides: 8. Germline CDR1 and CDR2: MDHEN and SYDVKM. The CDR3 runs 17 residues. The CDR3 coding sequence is TGTGCCAGCAGTTTAGGGGCAGGGGGCGCGGGCAATCAGCCCCAGCATTTT. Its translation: CASSLGAGGAGNQPQHF.

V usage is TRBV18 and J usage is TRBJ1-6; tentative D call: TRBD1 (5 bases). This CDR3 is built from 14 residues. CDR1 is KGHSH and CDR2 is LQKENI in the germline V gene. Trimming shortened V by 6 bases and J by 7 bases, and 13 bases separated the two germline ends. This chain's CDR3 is CASSGTSLNSPLHF. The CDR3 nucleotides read TGTGCCAGCTCGGGGACCTCGCTAAATTCACCCCTCCACTTT.

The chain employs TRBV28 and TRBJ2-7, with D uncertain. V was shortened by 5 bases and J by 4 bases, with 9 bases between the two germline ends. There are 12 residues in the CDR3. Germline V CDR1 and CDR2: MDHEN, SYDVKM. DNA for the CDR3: TGTGCCAGCAGTCTCCTCCTTTACGAGCAGTACTTC. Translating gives CASSLLLYEQYF.

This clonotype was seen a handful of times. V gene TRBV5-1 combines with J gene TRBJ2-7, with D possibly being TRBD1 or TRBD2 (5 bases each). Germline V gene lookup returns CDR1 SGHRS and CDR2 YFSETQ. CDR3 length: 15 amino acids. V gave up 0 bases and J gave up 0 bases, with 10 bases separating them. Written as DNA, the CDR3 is TGCGCCAGCAGCTTGGTGGGGGACCCCTCCTACGAGCAGTACTTC. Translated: CASSLVGDPSYEQYF.

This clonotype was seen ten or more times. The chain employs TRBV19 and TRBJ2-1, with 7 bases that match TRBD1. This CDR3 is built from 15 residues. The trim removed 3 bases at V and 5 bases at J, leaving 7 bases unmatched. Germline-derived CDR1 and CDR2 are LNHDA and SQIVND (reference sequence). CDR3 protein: CASSINGQADNEQFF. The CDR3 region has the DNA TGTGCCAGTAGTATCAACGGACAGGCGGACAATGAGCAGTTCTTC.

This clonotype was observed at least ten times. The CDR3 region has the DNA TGTGCCAGCAGCTTGACGGAATGGCCCCCTGAAGCTTTCTTT. Its translation is CASSLTEWPPEAFF. The gene calls are TRBV11-1 and TRBJ1-1; D remains ambiguous. Germline lookup yields CDR1 SGHAT and CDR2 FQDESV (reference sequence). Trimming took off 3 bases at V and 6 bases at J, with 14 bases between the two ends. The CDR3 covers 14 residues.

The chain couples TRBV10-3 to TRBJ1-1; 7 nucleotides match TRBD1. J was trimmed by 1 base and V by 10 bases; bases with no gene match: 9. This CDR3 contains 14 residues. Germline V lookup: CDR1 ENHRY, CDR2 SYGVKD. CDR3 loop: CASRLTGENTEAFF. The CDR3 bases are TGTGCCAGTCGCTTAACAGGGGAGAACACTGAAGCTTTCTTT.

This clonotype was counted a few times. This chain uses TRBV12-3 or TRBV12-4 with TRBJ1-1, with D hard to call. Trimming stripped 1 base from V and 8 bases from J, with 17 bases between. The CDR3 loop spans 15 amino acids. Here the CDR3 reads CASSLGASPKAEAFF. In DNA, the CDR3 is TGTGCCAGCAGTTTAGGGGCCAGTCCCAAGGCGGAAGCTTTCTTT.

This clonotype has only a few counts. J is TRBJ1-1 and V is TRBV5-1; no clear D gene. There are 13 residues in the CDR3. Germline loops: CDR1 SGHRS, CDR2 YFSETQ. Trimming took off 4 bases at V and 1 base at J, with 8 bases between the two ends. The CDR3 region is CASSPTWNTEAFF. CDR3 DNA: TGCGCCAGCAGCCCCACTTGGAACACTGAAGCTTTCTTT.